This T cell receptor (beta chain) was observed in a study of CD8 T cells in Susac syndrome. Reverse transcription of about 0.5 to 1 ug RNA was carried out with random hexamers. TCRdb reprocessed the immunoSEQ multiplex PCR reads with MiXCR, giving one entry per CDR3 protein. This table holds about 130,000 distinct CDR3 sequences, around 96% found once. The CDR3 length is 16 residues. From germline, CDR1 is MNHEY and CDR2 SMNVEV (reference sequence). The ends lost 5 bases at V and 4 bases at J; junction bases unmatched: 7. Material for sequencing was CD8+ T cells from PBMCs. The J gene is TRBJ2-5, the V gene TRBV27; 13 bases agree with TRBD2. The receptor was isolated from a human donor with Susac syndrome. The CDR3 region has the DNA TGTGCCAGCAGTCCGAGGACTAGCGGGAGTGTAGAGACCCAGTACTTC. This translates into CASSPRTSGSVETQYF.